Following are 8 T cell receptor beta chains from one sample sequenced in a study of T-cell reconstitution after alpha-beta-depleted transplantation in children. The antigens these receptors bind are not known. General study results and limits: A year post-transplant, T-cell counts and diversity derived mostly from newly produced T cells.

Unique molecular identifiers were used to barcode this TCRbeta library. TCRdb used MiXCR to reprocess the PCR reads, holding one entry per CDR3 protein. The sample gives around 270,000 distinct CDR3 sequences, almost 8% of which show up once; approximately 9.6% is in the top ten. The starting material was peripheral blood, obtained 360 days after TCRalphabeta/CD19-depleted stem cell transplant. The receptors shown here come from a female patient under 10 years old who had a stem cell transplant for Fanconi anemia, so the T cells may come from the graft donor.

The rearrangement links TRBV20-1 to TRBJ2-1; 8 bases align to TRBD2. Germline trimming cut 3 bases from V and 10 bases from J; bases unmatched to any gene: 11. The germline CDR1 and CDR2 sequences are DFQATT and SNEGSKA (reference sequence). The CDR3 spans 14 residues. CDR3 sequence: CSASPSGGSWEQFF. DNA for the CDR3: TGCAGTGCTAGTCCCAGCGGGGGAAGTTGGGAGCAGTTCTTC.

This clonotype came up many times. J is TRBJ2-1 and V is TRBV2, with a tentative D call TRBD2 (5 bases). Germline V CDR1 and CDR2: SNHLY, FYNNEI. V shed 6 bases and J shed 6 bases, with 18 bases lying between them. The CDR3 runs to 15 residues. The CDR3 DNA follows: TGTGCCAGCAGCCTCTGGGGTGCGGAGGCCAATGAGCAGTTCTTC. Its protein product is CASSLWGAEANEQFF.

V and J are TRBV18 and TRBJ2-3; the match to TRBD2 covers 7 bases. V gave up 3 bases and J gave up 3 bases; unmatched junction bases: 15. The CDR3 loop spans 18 amino acids. CDR1 and CDR2 (germline): KGHSH, LQKENI. CDR3: CASSPLATGGSHTDTQYF. DNA for the CDR3: TGTGCCAGCTCACCTCTTGCGACGGGCGGGAGTCATACAGATACGCAGTATTTT.

This clonotype was detected only a few times. The rearrangement joins TRBV27 to TRBJ1-2, with D uncertain. In germline, CDR1 is MNHEY, CDR2 SMNVEV (reference sequence). The V gene lost 6 bases and the J gene lost 4 bases, with 12 bases spanning the gap. This CDR3 comprises 13 residues. In nucleotides, the CDR3 is TGTGCCAGCAGCCCGGGGAGTAGCTATGGCTACACCTTC. Residues: CASSPGSSYGYTF.

This chain joins TRBV12-5 and TRBJ2-2; D is unresolved. The CDR3 is 16 amino acids. Germline V gene lookup returns CDR1 LGHNT and CDR2 FRNRAP. V shed 1 base and J shed 7 bases, with 16 bases lying between them. The CDR3 DNA follows: TGTGCTAGTGGTTTGGGCCTCAGAAATTCCGGCGGGGAGCTGTTTTTT. Translating it yields CASGLGLRNSGGELFF. The variable domain in full, completed from reference TRBV12-5 and TRBJ2-2, reads DARVTQTPRHKVTEMGQEVTMRCQPILGHNTVFWYRQTMMQGLELLAYFRNRAPLDDSGMPKDRFSAEMPDATLATLKIQPSEPRDSAVYFCASGLGLRNSGGELFFGEGSRLTVL.

This clonotype has at least ten counts. The chain has TRBV15 and TRBJ2-3; D ambiguous. Germline values: CDR1 LNHNV, CDR2 YYDKDF (reference sequence). This CDR3 contains 13 residues. V lost 4 bases and J lost 0, with 5 bases in between. The DNA of the CDR3 is TGTGCCACCAGCACGACCAGCACAGATACGCAGTATTTT. Translated, it gives CATSTTSTDTQYF.

The chain employs TRBV4-1 and TRBJ2-7; D not resolved. The germline V gene encodes CDR1 MGHRA and CDR2 YSYEKL. The CDR3 is 14 residues long. The CDR3 region is CAIGPGHPDYEQYV. The CDR3 DNA reads TGTGCCATCGGCCCCGGGCACCCAGATTACGAGCAGTACGTC.

Remarks on this clonotype: Possible read error: a much larger clone is one base away. The final CDR3 position lacks the conserved phenylalanine or tryptophan, pointing to a likely read error. The V call is TRBV6-1, the J call TRBJ1-5, with a weak D call TRBD1 (6 bases). V lost 6 bases and J lost 0, with 9 bases in between. Germline V gene data show CDR1 as MNHNS and CDR2 as SASEGT. The length of the CDR3 is 14 residues. Here the CDR3 reads CASRDSYSNQPQHC. The CDR3 bases are TGTGCCAGCAGGGACAGCTATAGCAATCAGCCCCAGCATTGT.